This TCR beta chain appears in the sequencing data of a study of T cells expressing NK-cell markers. TCRdb reanalyzed the 5' RACE reads, giving one entry per CDR3 protein sequence and no DNA. This sample contains roughly 180,000 distinct CDR3 sequences. The CDR3 totals 13 residues. The germline V gene has CDR1 LNHDA and CDR2 SQIVND (reference sequence). The J gene is TRBJ1-5, the V gene TRBV19. Sequencing input: blood T cells: a sorted CD56 or NKG2C T cell subset, CD4+ or CD8+ T cells, or bulk PBMC T cells (not recorded which). The source is a man between 18 and 69 years old in good health. CDR3 sequence reads: CASSISSYQPQHF. The variable domain in full, with the rest retrieved from reference TRBV19 and TRBJ1-5, is DGGITQSPKYLFRKEGQNVTLSCEQNLNHDAMYWYRQDPGQGLRLIYYSQIVNDFQKGDIAEGYSVSREKKESFPLTVTSAQKNPTAFYLCASSISSYQPQHFGDGTRLSIL.